This record concerns one T cell receptor (beta chain) sequence. MiXCR, run by TCRdb on the RT-PCR reads, gives a single entry per CDR3 protein. The sample lists 200,000 to 250,000 distinct CDR3 sequences, around an eighth occurring once. The length of the CDR3 is 15 residues. Per germline, CDR1 SGHAT and CDR2 FQNNGV. With V trimmed by 5 bases and J by 0 bases, 3 bases remained unmatched. The data originate from a study of patients and donors after allogeneic stem cell transplantation. The chain has TRBV11-2 and TRBJ1-2; 10 bases fit TRBD1. The sample was blood, either unsorted or a sorted T cell fraction (not recorded which). The source is a human donor who was either an allogeneic HSCT recipient or a stem cell or donor lymphocyte infusion donor (not recorded which). It is not recorded whose cells these are; they may come from a transplant donor. Here the CDR3 DNA reads TGTGCCAGCAGCCGGGGACAGGGGACTAACTATGGCTACACCTTC. This translates into CASSRGQGTNYGYTF.